The next 26 T cell receptor beta chains were all read from a single sample in a study of Graves' ophthalmopathy and Graves' hyperthyroidism. Amplification of the TCR beta CDR3 regions used RNA transcripts (as template). A first-round RT-PCR used HTBI primers, followed by a second-round multiplex PCR. TCRdb passed the multiplex PCR reads through MiXCR, listing each CDR3 protein once. The sample gives under 250,000 distinct CDR3 sequences, about 22% of which show up once; roughly 44% is in the top ten. Sequencing was done on a sample of peripheral blood. These receptors were obtained from a woman aged 45-65 years with Graves' ophthalmopathy.

In this sample, this clonotype turned up many times. Here the CDR3 DNA reads TGTGCCAGCAGTTACTTAACAGGGGTCGGGATGAACACTGAAGCTTTCTTT. This encodes CASSYLTGVGMNTEAFF. This chain uses TRBV6-2 or TRBV6-3 with TRBJ1-1; TRBD1 agrees at 7 bases. This CDR3 contains 17 residues. Germline V gives CDR1 MNHEY, CDR2 SVGEGT. With V trimmed by 1 base and J by 0 bases, 8 bases remained unmatched.

This clonotype showed up many times. It may be a read error: a sequence one base away is much more abundant. This chain uses TRBV20-1 with TRBJ2-5; D not resolved. Germline V lookup: CDR1 DFQATT, CDR2 SNEGSKA (reference sequence). The CDR3 has 15 amino acids. Trimming shortened V by 4 bases and J by 5 bases, and 20 bases separated the two germline ends. The CDR3 spells CSATPMNFGLETQYF. In DNA form, the CDR3 reads TGCAGTGCTACCCCGATGAACTTCGGATTGGAGACCCAGTACTTC.

This clonotype was recorded many times. V usage is TRBV6-4 and J usage is TRBJ1-2, with D hard to call. The CDR3 has 13 residues. Trimming took 0 bases from V and 7 from J, leaving 9 bases between them. Germline V gives CDR1 MRHNA, CDR2 SNTAGT. CDR3 DNA sequence: TGTGCCAGCAGTGACTCGGAGGGCGCTGGCTACACCTTC. Amino acids: CASSDSEGAGYTF.

This clonotype has only one observation. This chain links TRBV3-1 with TRBJ2-7, with D possibly being TRBD1 or TRBD2 (5 bases each). The CDR3 runs 14 residues. Germline CDR1 is LGHDT and CDR2 is YNNKEL (reference sequence). The V end was cut by 2 bases, the J end by 2 bases, with 10 bases between. Here the CDR3 reads CASSQYQGPYEQYF. The CDR3 DNA follows: TGTGCCAGCAGCCAATACCAGGGACCCTACGAGCAGTACTTC.

This chain joins TRBV11-2 and TRBJ1-3; D not resolved. The V end lost 8 bases, the J end lost 1 base, and 6 bases lay between the germline ends. This CDR3 spans 12 amino acids. Germline lookup yields CDR1 SGHAT and CDR2 FQNNGV. The CDR3 DNA is TGTGCCAGCGGTTTTTCTGGAAACACCATATATTTT. Its translation is CASGFSGNTIYF.

V and J are TRBV4-1 and TRBJ2-7; 7 nucleotides line up with TRBD2. The length of the CDR3 is 15 residues. The germline CDR1 and CDR2 sequences are MGHRA and YSYEKL. V dropped 4 bases and J dropped 4; count of bases not matched to a gene: 10. The CDR3 sequence is CASSPEGGRLYEQYF. DNA for the CDR3: TGCGCCAGCAGCCCCGAGGGCGGGAGACTTTACGAGCAGTACTTC.

The sample holds many counts of this clonotype. This chain connects TRBV6-5 to TRBJ1-2; D ambiguous. In germline, CDR1 is MNHEY, CDR2 SVGAGI. Trimming shortened V by 4 bases and J by 4 bases, and 10 bases separated the two germline ends. This CDR3 has 13 residues. The CDR3 protein is CASSSTPSYGYTF. CDR3 sequence (DNA): TGTGCCAGCAGTTCCACCCCGAGCTATGGCTACACCTTC.

The CDR3 loop reads CSARVGGDGGYTF. CDR3 nucleotides: TGCAGTGCTAGAGTAGGGGGGGACGGTGGCTACACCTTC. The chain is built from TRBV20-1 and TRBJ1-2, with D perhaps TRBD1 (6 bases). The CDR3 runs to 13 residues. Germline assignment: CDR1 DFQATT and CDR2 SNEGSKA (reference sequence). V lost 1 base to trimming and J lost 7 bases, with 13 bases between them.

This clonotype was counted many times. The V and J genes are TRBV13 and TRBJ1-1, with 8 positions matching TRBD1. Germline CDR1 and CDR2: PRHDT and FYEKMQ (reference sequence). The CDR3 runs to 14 residues. Germline trimming cut 5 bases from V and 5 bases from J; bases unmatched to any gene: 7. CDR3 DNA sequence: TGTGCCAGCAGCCTTAGGACAGGGAGGACTGAAGCTTTCTTT. As protein: CASSLRTGRTEAFF.

This clonotype was seen many times. The genes are TRBV2 and TRBJ2-6, with D tentatively TRBD1 or TRBD2 (6 bases each). The V end lost 9 bases, the J end lost 2 bases, and 14 bases lay between the germline ends. The CDR3 covers 15 residues. CDR1 and CDR2 (germline): SNHLY, FYNNEI. In DNA, the CDR3 is TGTGCCAGTTCTCCCCGGGGGCCTGGGGCCAACGTCCTGACTTTC. Protein sequence: CASSPRGPGANVLTF.

The chain joins TRBV7-2 to TRBJ1-1; D uncertain. CDR1 SGHTA and CDR2 FQGNSA come from the germline V gene. V lost 5 bases, J lost 3 bases, and 13 bases lay in between. There are 14 residues in the CDR3. CDR3 loop: CASSPPVGYTEAFF. The CDR3 DNA follows: TGTGCCAGCAGCCCCCCGGTCGGCTACACTGAAGCTTTCTTT.

This clonotype was recorded at least ten times. The chain employs TRBV6-2 or TRBV6-3 and TRBJ2-7; 10 positions match TRBD2. The CDR3 contains 14 residues. The trim removed 7 bases at V and 7 bases at J, leaving 10 bases unmatched. The germline V gene encodes CDR1 MNHEY and CDR2 SVGEGT. CDR3 coding DNA: TGTGCCAGCAACCCAAGCGGGAGGGCCGGGGAGCAGTACTTC. Translating gives CASNPSGRAGEQYF.

This chain links TRBV25-1 with TRBJ1-1; TRBD1 is a possible D gene (5 bases). CDR1 and CDR2 (germline): MGHDK, SYGVNS. The CDR3 has 14 residues. The V end lost 2 bases, the J end lost 1 base, and 8 bases lay between the germline ends. The CDR3 region is CASSEVGGNTEAFF. The CDR3 coding sequence is TGTGCCAGCAGTGAAGTGGGGGGGAACACTGAAGCTTTCTTT.

Worth noting for this clonotype: A much larger clone lies a single base off, so this may be a read error. Here the CDR3 reads CASSPLDRGSFYEQYF. The CDR3 DNA sequence: TGTGCCAGCAGCCCGTTGGACCGGGGGTCGTTCTACGAGCAGTACTTC. The chain has TRBV11-1 and TRBJ2-7; weak D call: TRBD2 (6 bases). The CDR3 consists of 16 residues. Germline V gene data show CDR1 as SGHAT and CDR2 as FQDESV (reference sequence). Trimming pared 5 bases from V and 3 bases from J, leaving 20 bases between.

The table lists this clonotype with many counts. The J gene is TRBJ1-1, the V gene TRBV7-9; no clear D. From germline, CDR1 is SEHNR and CDR2 FQNEAQ (reference sequence). Deletions cut 4 bases from V and 1 base from J, with 10 bases between. This CDR3 region has 14 residues. The chain's CDR3 is CASSSRGQNTEAFF. In nucleotides, the CDR3 is TGTGCCAGCAGCTCTAGAGGGCAGAACACTGAAGCTTTCTTT.

This clonotype has just a few counts. The chain is built from TRBV4-1 and TRBJ1-5; the match to TRBD1 covers 8 bases. V lost 3 bases to trimming and J lost 4 bases; unmatched junction nucleotides: 8. CDR1 and CDR2 from the germline V gene are MGHRA and YSYEKL. This CDR3 comprises 16 residues. CDR3 residues: CASSHEGQGQNQPQHF. DNA for the CDR3: TGCGCCAGCAGCCACGAAGGACAGGGACAGAATCAGCCCCAGCATTTT.

Many counts were recorded for this clonotype. The chain employs TRBV10-2 and TRBJ1-2, with D unresolved. Germline CDR1 WSHSY, CDR2 SAAADI. The CDR3 sequence is 14 residues long. Trimming stripped 7 bases from V and 0 bases from J, with 12 bases between. In DNA form, the CDR3 reads TGCGCCAGCACCGGAGCGGGAACTAACTATGGCTACACCTTC. Protein: CASTGAGTNYGYTF.

This chain connects TRBV12-3 or TRBV12-4 to TRBJ2-5; the match to TRBD2 covers 8 bases. The CDR3 runs to 14 residues. V was pared by 6 bases and J by 4 bases, with 7 bases of the junction left unmatched. CDR3 region: CASSPGGARETQYF. CDR3 coding DNA: TGTGCCAGCAGCCCCGGGGGGGCCCGAGAGACCCAGTACTTC.

The chain links TRBV3-1 to TRBJ2-7, with TRBD2 matching 7 bases. J gave up 3 bases and V 2 bases, and 4 bases lay outside the gene matches. Germline V CDR1 and CDR2: LGHDT, YNNKEL (reference sequence). The CDR3 is 14 residues long. This chain's CDR3 is CASSQSGLSYEQYF. The CDR3 region has the DNA TGTGCCAGCAGCCAATCGGGACTAAGCTACGAGCAGTACTTC.

The V and J genes are TRBV10-3 and TRBJ1-2, with D perhaps matching TRBD1 (5 bases). Trimming removed 10 bases from V and 0 bases from J, with 21 bases in between. Germline CDR1 reads ENHRY; CDR2 reads SYGVKD. CDR3 size: 16 residues. CDR3 sequence: CATLLAGWGANYGYTF. The CDR3 bases are TGTGCCACCCTTCTGGCAGGGTGGGGGGCTAACTATGGCTACACCTTC.

This chain uses TRBV24-1 with TRBJ2-7, with TRBD2 as a possible D gene (5 bases). This CDR3 is 13 amino acids long. Per the germline V gene, CDR1 is KGHDR and CDR2 is SFDVKD. The germline V and J ends were trimmed by 3 bases and 4 bases, with 9 bases remaining between them. CDR3 nucleotides: TGTGCCACCAGTGATGAACTAGATTACGAGCAGTACTTC. Translating gives CATSDELDYEQYF.

A word on this clonotype: A junction end diverges from the germline sequence, so it may reflect a read error. V usage is TRBV6-1 and J usage is TRBJ1-2; D remains ambiguous. CDR3 length: 12 residues. Germline CDR1 reads MNHNS; CDR2 reads SASEGT. The CDR3 reads CASISEVPGYIF. The CDR3 coding sequence is TGTGCCAGCATCTCCGAGGTTCCTGGCTACATCTTC.

This clonotype has at least ten counts. V and J are TRBV28 and TRBJ2-7, with D possibly TRBD2 on 5 matching bases. CDR3 size: 14 residues. The germline gives CDR1 MDHEN, CDR2 SYDVKM. The V gene lost 3 bases and the J gene lost 7 bases, with 16 bases spanning the gap. CDR3 amino acids: CASSLRNRPGEQYF. The CDR3 DNA follows: TGTGCCAGCAGTTTGAGAAATCGGCCGGGGGAGCAGTACTTC.

This clonotype was counted only a few times. CDR3 nucleotides: TGTGCCAGCAGGGTTTTGCGGGAGTCCTACGAGCAGTACTTC. Translating gives CASRVLRESYEQYF. The V and J genes are TRBV27 and TRBJ2-7; 7 nucleotides agree with TRBD2. CDR3 size: 14 residues. Germline CDR1 is MNHEY and CDR2 is SMNVEV (reference sequence). The V segment lost 6 bases and the J segment 1 base; nucleotides outside the gene matches: 6.

The V and J genes are TRBV30 and TRBJ2-7, with 8 bases matching TRBD2. The CDR3 spans 13 residues. Germline CDR1 and CDR2: GTSNPN and SVGIG (reference sequence). The V segment lost 2 bases and the J segment 4 bases; nucleotides outside the gene matches: 4. The CDR3 DNA sequence: TGTGCCTGGAGTTTGTTAGCGGGATACGAGCAGTACTTC. This translates into CAWSLLAGYEQYF. Full variable domain (missing parts from reference TRBV30 and TRBJ2-7): SQTIHQWPATLVQPVGSPLSLECTVEGTSNPNLYWYRQAAGRGLQLLFYSVGIGQISSEVPQNLSASRPQDRQFILSSKKLLLSDSGFYLCAWSLLAGYEQYFGPGTRLTVT.

This clonotype was counted once. The chain employs TRBV27 and TRBJ1-2; 9 positions agree with TRBD1. J lost 6 bases, V lost 6 bases, and 11 bases had no gene match. The CDR3 contains 15 residues. Germline V gives CDR1 MNHEY, CDR2 SMNVEV (reference sequence). CDR3 sequence (DNA): TGTGCCAGCAGGGGACAGGGCCGCGGGGGGGATGGCTACACCTTC. It yields the protein CASRGQGRGGDGYTF.